These 12 T cell receptor beta chains were all obtained from the same sample, sequenced in a study of cytomegalovirus exposure and HLA in healthy donors. The PCR contained 60 Vbeta and 13 Jbeta primers. Clones were sequenced by immunoSEQ multiplex PCR, and TCRdb holds only the in-frame ones, with some missing. This sample has 100,000 to 150,000 clones, with 65% to 90% found just once. Sequencing was performed on PBMCs. The receptor set was obtained from a man aged 18 to 29 in good health and CMV-seronegative.

This rearrangement joins TRBV5-4 to TRBJ2-2; the D gene is possibly TRBD2 (5 bases). V was clipped by 4 bases and J by 7 bases, with 14 bases between them. The germline gives CDR1 SGHNT, CDR2 YYREEE (reference sequence). This CDR3 is built from 14 residues. DNA for the CDR3: TGTGCCAGCAGCAGTTTCGGGGAGAACGGGGAGCTGTTTTTT. Its protein is CASSSFGENGELFF.

The table lists this clone with a few counts. This chain connects TRBV5-6 to TRBJ2-5, with D tentatively TRBD2 (6 bases). With 0 bases removed from V and 1 base from J, the gap between germline ends came to 16 bases. CDR1 SGHDT and CDR2 YYEEEE come from the germline V gene. The CDR3 covers 17 residues. The chain's CDR3 is CASSLAWQRVPQETQYF. CDR3 bases: TGTGCCAGCAGCTTGGCATGGCAGCGGGTGCCCCAAGAGACCCAGTACTTC. The complete variable domain, with remaining parts taken from reference TRBV5-6 and TRBJ2-5, reads DAGVTQSPTHLIKTRGQQVTLRCSPKSGHDTVSWYQQALGQGPQFIFQYYEEEERQRGNFPDRFSGHQFPNYSSELNVNALLLGDSALYLCASSLAWQRVPQETQYFGPGTRLLVL.

This chain uses TRBV5-1 with TRBJ1-2; TRBD1 aligns across 9 bases. Germline CDR1 and CDR2: SGHRS and YFSETQ. The CDR3 consists of 15 residues. V gave up 0 bases and J gave up 12 bases; unmatched junction bases: 12. CDR3 sequence reads: CASSLAPAGDRDHTF. DNA of the CDR3: TGCGCCAGCAGCTTGGCCCCAGCTGGGGACAGGGACCACACCTTC.

This clone occurred a few times. The chain employs TRBV25-1 and TRBJ1-4; TRBD1 matches 7 bases. The V and J ends lost 4 bases and 5 bases, in that order; junction bases with no gene match: 7. The germline CDR1 and CDR2 sequences are MGHDK and SYGVNS. The CDR3 runs 15 residues. This chain's CDR3 is CASSVLGTANEKLFF. CDR3 coding DNA: TGTGCCAGCAGTGTTTTGGGGACAGCCAATGAAAAACTGTTTTTT. The whole variable domain, remainder taken from reference TRBV25-1 and TRBJ1-4, is EADIYQTPRYLVIGTGKKITLECSQTMGHDKMYWYQQDPGMELHLIHYSYGVNSTEKGDLSSESTVSRIRTEHFPLTLESARPSHTSQYLCASSVLGTANEKLFFGSGTQLSVL.

This chain joins TRBV28 and TRBJ2-1; maybe TRBD1 (6 bases). V shed 6 bases and J shed 8 bases, with 11 bases lying between them. CDR1 and CDR2 (germline): MDHEN, SYDVKM. The CDR3 loop spans 12 amino acids. CDR3 amino acids: CASRSEGDEQFF. The CDR3 DNA is TGTGCCAGCAGGTCTGAGGGGGATGAGCAGTTCTTC.

This chain connects TRBV6-4 to TRBJ2-2; the match to TRBD2 covers 8 bases. The CDR3 runs 15 residues. Per germline, CDR1 MRHNA and CDR2 SNTAGT. The ends lost 4 bases at V and 4 bases at J; junction bases unmatched: 5. The CDR3 sequence: CASSADGGATGELFF. DNA for the CDR3: TGTGCCAGCAGTGCTGACGGGGGGGCCACCGGGGAGCTGTTTTTT.

This chain joins TRBV28 and TRBJ1-1; no firm D call. This CDR3 spans 11 amino acids. The V gene's germline CDR1 is MDHEN and CDR2 SYDVKM. With 1 base removed from V and 10 bases from J, the gap between germline ends came to 7 bases. CDR3 DNA: TGTGCCAGCAGTTTATCCGGGAGAGCTTTCTTT. This sequence encodes CASSLSGRAFF.

J is TRBJ1-1 and V is TRBV11-3; TRBD1 matches 7 bases. Per the germline V gene, CDR1 is SGHNT and CDR2 is YENEEA. The CDR3 spans 14 residues. The ends lost 5 bases at V and 1 base at J; junction bases unmatched: 4. CDR3 DNA: TGTGCCAGCAGCCAGCAGGGGGGGAACACTGAAGCTTTCTTT. Protein product: CASSQQGGNTEAFF.

The V call is TRBV5-6, the J call TRBJ2-5, with D maybe TRBD2 (5 bases). Trimming removed 4 bases from V and 5 bases from J, with 18 bases in between. Germline V gene data show CDR1 as SGHDT and CDR2 as YYEEEE. There are 15 residues in the CDR3. The CDR3 DNA follows: TGTGCCAGCAGCGTGGGTGGTAGCGTATGGGAGACCCAGTACTTC. Translation: CASSVGGSVWETQYF.

The chain uses TRBV28 and TRBJ1-1; 7 bases line up with TRBD1. Germline assignment: CDR1 MDHEN and CDR2 SYDVKM. With V trimmed by 4 bases and J by 10 bases, 18 bases remained unmatched. The CDR3 contains 16 residues. CDR3 sequence reads: CASSYPLRGGGGGAFF. DNA of the CDR3: TGTGCCAGCAGTTATCCCCTAAGAGGAGGGGGCGGTGGAGCTTTCTTT.

This chain connects TRBV7-7 to TRBJ2-3; TRBD2 might be the D (5 bases). This CDR3 region has 13 residues. Germline loops: CDR1 SSHAT, CDR2 FNYEAQ (reference sequence). Trimming took off 4 bases at V and 4 bases at J, with 9 bases between the two ends. CDR3 sequence reads: CASSYRTPDTQYF. The CDR3 nucleotides are TGTGCCAGCAGCTACCGGACTCCAGATACGCAGTATTTT.

The chain links TRBV7-9 to TRBJ1-6; TRBD1 aligns across 7 bases. CDR1 SEHNR and CDR2 FQNEAQ come from the germline V gene (reference sequence). V lost 5 bases, J lost 7 bases, and 8 bases stayed unmatched. This CDR3 is 15 amino acids long. The CDR3 nucleotides are TGTGCCAGCAGCCCCGCCGGGACAGAGAATTCACCCCTCCACTTT. It codes for CASSPAGTENSPLHF.